The 3 T cell receptor beta chains presented below share a single source sample, sequenced in a study of T cell repertoires in cytomegalovirus infection. The antigens for these receptors are not known. TCRdb itself ran the reads through MiXCR, one entry per CDR3 protein. The sample includes approximately 110,000 distinct CDR3 sequences, under 50% of them seen just once. Sequences were derived from CD8+ T cells from cultured PBMCs, sampled from culture after CMV antigen stimulation. The receptors originated from a human donor in good health (CMV status not recorded). Some clones in this sample may be carry-over from other donors' samples.

This clonotype was counted a single time. A much larger clone differs by one base, so this may be a read error. The rearrangement joins TRBV6-2 or TRBV6-3 to TRBJ1-1; D gene unclear. The CDR3 is 10 residues long. Trimming took 4 bases from V and 8 from J, leaving 5 bases between them. Germline-derived CDR1 and CDR2 are MNHEY and SVGEGT. CDR3 sequence reads: CASSSGEAFF. The CDR3 DNA is TGTGCCAGCAGTTCGGGGGAAGCTTTCTTT.

This clonotype was found once. The rearrangement uses TRBV20-1 and TRBJ2-7; 7 nucleotides line up with TRBD2. Trimming at V came to 1 base and at J to 0 bases, leaving 9 bases not matched to a gene. The length of the CDR3 is 16 residues. Germline assignment: CDR1 DFQATT and CDR2 SNEGSKA (reference sequence). CDR3 in DNA: TGCAGTGCTAGAGCCCTCCGCGGGAGTAACTCCTACGAGCAGTACTTC. Translating gives CSARALRGSNSYEQYF.

This clonotype was counted a few times. Compared with germline, one end of the junction differs, possibly owing to a read error. V usage is TRBV7-9 and J usage is TRBJ2-1; TRBD1 matches 8 bases. There are 12 residues in the CDR3. Germline V gene sequence: CDR1 SEHNR, CDR2 FQNEAQ (reference sequence). CDR3 sequence (DNA): TGTGCCAGCAGCATCCGACCGGACAGGGTTGTCTTC. Protein: CASSIRPDRVVF.